The clone carrying this T cell receptor (beta chain) was counted a few times. Antigen unknown. The beta constant-region primer was an equimolar mix of two oligonucleotides covering TRBC1 and TRBC2. Ligated cDNA was amplified by four rounds of PCR with nested alpha and beta constant-region primers and SP2. Ligation attached a single-stranded oligonucleotide with a 12-nucleotide UMI and the SP2 primer to the cDNA 3' end. One entry per CDR3 protein results from TCRdb running MiXCR on the UMI-ligation and nested PCR reads. The sample lists roughly 150,000 distinct CDR3 sequences; 20% to 25% were seen once. V lost 1 base to trimming and J lost 10 bases, with 17 bases between them. CDR3 length equals 15 residues. The sample comes from a study of naive and memory T cell subsets. Study conclusions and caveats: A few larger clonotypes appeared in naive repertoires, especially CD8, possibly memory cells re-expressing CD45RA. In CD4 and CD8 cells, diversity dropped from naive through EMRA. Naive and memory subsets had different power law exponents for TCR abundance.

Four subsets defined by CD45RA and CD27 were sorted after CD3, CD4, CD8 and live/dead staining. This receptor was taken from a human donor in good health. The specimen was naive CD4+ T cells from blood. This chain links TRBV12-3 or TRBV12-4 with TRBJ2-1; D is perhaps TRBD2 (6 bases). Here the CDR3 reads CASSLGRMSGEEQFF. CDR3 sequence (DNA): TGTGCCAGCAGTTTAGGAAGAATGTCGGGGGAGGAGCAGTTCTTC.